These T cell receptor beta chains were read from a single sample in a study of blood T cell repertoires in COVID-19. Clones were sequenced by immunoSEQ multiplex PCR, and TCRdb holds only the in-frame ones, with some missing. The sample lists hundreds of thousands of clones; approximately 91% were seen once. Source material: peripheral blood. These receptor sequences come from a man aged 60 to 69 who had recovered from COVID-19. The CDR3 runs from the conserved cysteine through the conserved F or W. The D gene is left open where the match is weak. Clone size is stated in some rows and not others, as once, few, many or a class when expanded.

clone_size,j_call,d_call,v_call,cdr3_aa
NA,TRBJ2-4,TRBD2,TRBV10-3,CAISGRLVAGIDKNIQYF
NA,TRBJ2-7,NA,TRBV30,CAWSLGRGRRALYEQYF
NA,TRBJ1-5,NA,TRBV19,CASSPDIDSNQPQHF
NA,TRBJ2-5,TRBD2,TRBV5-5,CASSLGLAGGTQQETQYF
once,TRBJ2-7,NA,TRBV27,CASSLSGSNEQYF
once,TRBJ1-1,NA,TRBV18,CASSPRGHSNTEAFF
NA,TRBJ2-1,NA,TRBV19,CASSSSRGYNEQFF
NA,TRBJ1-1,NA,TRBV28,CASRPMGALNTEAFF
few,TRBJ1-1,NA,TRBV28,CASSPGTRNTEAFF
NA,TRBJ2-2,NA,TRBV15,CATSRASGELFF
NA,TRBJ1-2,NA,TRBV3-1/TRBV3-2,CASSQDWTALRYGYTF
NA,TRBJ1-1,TRBD1,TRBV5-1,CASSPGQTKMNTEAFF
NA,TRBJ1-2,NA,TRBV28,CASSLYSQGFGYTF
NA,TRBJ2-1,TRBD1,TRBV6-6,CASIKQGAVGDEQFF
NA,TRBJ2-1,NA,TRBV11-3,CASSLNRFNEQFF
NA,TRBJ1-1,NA,TRBV5-1,CASSPTRGANTEAFF
NA,TRBJ2-2,NA,TRBV3-1/TRBV3-2,CASFAGVGTGELFF
few,TRBJ2-7,NA,TRBV19,CASRLRGNYEQYF
NA,TRBJ1-2,NA,TRBV9,CASSVPQTGYDYGYTF
once,TRBJ2-5,NA,TRBV7-2,CASSLERGIQETQYF
NA,TRBJ2-5,NA,TRBV9,CASSPHQGREETQYF
once,TRBJ2-7,TRBD2,TRBV23-1,CASSQSMNRTSGSFVKQYF
NA,TRBJ2-3,NA,TRBV24-1,CATSDSTPRGTQYF
NA,TRBJ2-7,TRBD1,TRBV9,CASSIGSGQGSYEQYF
NA,TRBJ2-7,NA,TRBV5-1,CASSSHESGGGSYEQYF
NA,TRBJ2-5,TRBD2,TRBV3-1/TRBV3-2,CASSQGFRASGYQETQYF
NA,TRBJ1-1,NA,TRBV4-1,CASSHPRTEAFF
NA,TRBJ2-2,NA,TRBV10-3,CAIRTRRTGELFF
NA,TRBJ1-2,NA,TRBV24-1,CATSDWPRGNGYTF
NA,TRBJ2-1,NA,TRBV7-2,CASSLDWYNEQFF
NA,TRBJ2-1,TRBD2,TRBV30,CAWSGGSGLTGEQFF
NA,TRBJ2-6,TRBD1,TRBV7-9,CASSYRTGTMANVLTF
NA,TRBJ1-3,NA,TRBV29-1,CSVAKSSGNTIYF
NA,TRBJ1-5,TRBD1,TRBV9,CASSVGTVQDQPQHF
NA,TRBJ2-3,TRBD2,TRBV5-1,CASSSTLAGGLTDTQYF
once,TRBJ2-7,NA,TRBV5-1,CASSWGGRGAEQYF
NA,TRBJ2-5,TRBD2,TRBV14,CASSQDPGLAGIQETQYF
NA,TRBJ2-7,NA,TRBV6-2/TRBV6-3,CASSYTDGLTYEQYF
once,TRBJ1-4,NA,TRBV10-3,CAISESGGNEKLFF
NA,TRBJ2-7,TRBD2,TRBV27,CASSLTGTSGRYEQYF
NA,TRBJ2-7,TRBD2,TRBV27,CASSLSGAGGRREQYF
NA,TRBJ2-2,TRBD1,TRBV3-1/TRBV3-2,CASSPGGRDTGELFF
once,TRBJ2-5,TRBD2,TRBV7-3,CASSVGLAQETQYF
NA,TRBJ2-7,NA,TRBV19,CASSIVGLDEQYF
once,TRBJ2-2,TRBD2,TRBV4-2,CASSQVGTSGGRELFF
once,TRBJ2-7,NA,TRBV18,CASSPGGYEQYF
few,TRBJ1-5,NA,TRBV27,CASSPRDNRAPQHF
NA,TRBJ2-1,TRBD1,TRBV6-2/TRBV6-3,CASSQGAKQFF
NA,TRBJ1-5,TRBD1,TRBV6-5,CASNSQGGFQPQHF
NA,TRBJ2-7,TRBD1,TRBV6-5,CASTQGASYEQYF
NA,TRBJ1-2,TRBD1,TRBV18,CASSPPTGMGYTF
NA,TRBJ2-7,TRBD1,TRBV4-2,CASSQVPGQGGSHEQYF
once,TRBJ2-7,TRBD1,TRBV11-2,CASSQDRGTSYEQYF
once,TRBJ2-2,NA,TRBV12-3/TRBV12-4,CASSLGTTGELFF
once,TRBJ2-7,NA,TRBV6-9,CASTPSEGNVTYEQYF
NA,TRBJ2-1,TRBD1,TRBV5-6,CASSPPRWRDRANNEQFF
NA,TRBJ1-2,TRBD1,TRBV6-5,CASRKALGGSSYTF